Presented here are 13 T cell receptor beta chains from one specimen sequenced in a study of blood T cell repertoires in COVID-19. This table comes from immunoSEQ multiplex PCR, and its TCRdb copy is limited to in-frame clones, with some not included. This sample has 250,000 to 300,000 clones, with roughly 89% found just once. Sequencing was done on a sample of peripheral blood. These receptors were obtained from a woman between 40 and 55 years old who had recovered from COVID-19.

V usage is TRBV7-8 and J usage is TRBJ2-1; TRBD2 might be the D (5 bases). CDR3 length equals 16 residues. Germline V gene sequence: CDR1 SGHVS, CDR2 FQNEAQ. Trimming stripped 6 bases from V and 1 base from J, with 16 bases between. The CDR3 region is CASRPRRTGSYNEQFF. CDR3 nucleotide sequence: TGTGCCAGCAGACCCAGAAGGACGGGGTCCTACAATGAGCAGTTCTTC.

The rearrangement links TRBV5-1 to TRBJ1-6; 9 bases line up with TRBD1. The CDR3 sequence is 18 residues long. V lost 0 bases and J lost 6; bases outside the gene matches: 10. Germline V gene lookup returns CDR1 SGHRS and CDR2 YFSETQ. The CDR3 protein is CASSLGTTGGRSNSPLHF. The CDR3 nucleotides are TGCGCCAGCAGCTTGGGCACAACAGGGGGCCGGTCTAATTCACCCCTCCACTTT.

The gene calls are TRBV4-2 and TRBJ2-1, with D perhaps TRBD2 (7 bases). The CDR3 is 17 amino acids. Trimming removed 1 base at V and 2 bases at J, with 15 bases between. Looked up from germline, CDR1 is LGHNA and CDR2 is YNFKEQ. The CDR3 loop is CASSQVIGGATYNEQFF. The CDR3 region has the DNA TGTGCCAGCAGCCAAGTGATTGGGGGGGCCACCTACAATGAGCAGTTCTTC.

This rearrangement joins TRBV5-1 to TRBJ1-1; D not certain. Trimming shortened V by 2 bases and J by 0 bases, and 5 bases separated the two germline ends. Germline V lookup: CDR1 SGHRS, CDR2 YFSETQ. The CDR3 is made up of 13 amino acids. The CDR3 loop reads CASSFRVNTEAFF. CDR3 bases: TGCGCCAGCAGCTTCCGAGTGAACACTGAAGCTTTCTTT.

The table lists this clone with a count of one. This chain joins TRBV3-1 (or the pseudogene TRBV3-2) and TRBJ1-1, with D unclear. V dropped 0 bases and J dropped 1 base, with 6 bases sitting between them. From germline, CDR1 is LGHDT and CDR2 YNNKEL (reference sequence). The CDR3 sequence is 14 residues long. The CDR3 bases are TGTGCCAGCAGCCAAGAGTTTAGGAACACTGAAGCTTTCTTT. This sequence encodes CASSQEFRNTEAFF.

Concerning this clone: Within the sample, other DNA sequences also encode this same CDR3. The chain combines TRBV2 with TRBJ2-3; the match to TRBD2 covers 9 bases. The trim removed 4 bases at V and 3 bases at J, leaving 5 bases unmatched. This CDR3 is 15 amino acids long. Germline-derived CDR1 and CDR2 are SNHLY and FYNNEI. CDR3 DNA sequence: TGTGCCAGCAGTGGCGGGAGGGGATCGACAGATACGCAGTATTTT. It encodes CASSGGRGSTDTQYF.

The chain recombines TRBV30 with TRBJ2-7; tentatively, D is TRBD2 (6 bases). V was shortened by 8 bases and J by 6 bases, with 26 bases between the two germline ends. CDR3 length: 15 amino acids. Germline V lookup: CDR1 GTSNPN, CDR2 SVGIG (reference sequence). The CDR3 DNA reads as TGTGCCGGCCGGAGGGGCGACCACGGGGGTTCCGAGCAGTACGTC. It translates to CAGRRGDHGGSEQYV.

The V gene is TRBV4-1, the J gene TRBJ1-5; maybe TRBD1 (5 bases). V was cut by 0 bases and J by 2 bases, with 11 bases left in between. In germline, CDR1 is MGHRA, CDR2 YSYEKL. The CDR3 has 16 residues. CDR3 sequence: CASSQDGGVGNQPQHF. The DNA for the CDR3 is TGCGCCAGCAGCCAAGATGGGGGGGTTGGCAATCAGCCCCAGCATTTT.

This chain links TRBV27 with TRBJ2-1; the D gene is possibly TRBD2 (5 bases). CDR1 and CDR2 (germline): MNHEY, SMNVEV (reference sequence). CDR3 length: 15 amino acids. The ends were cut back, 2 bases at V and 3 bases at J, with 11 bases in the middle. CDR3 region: CASSLLATIYNEQFF. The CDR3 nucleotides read TGTGCCAGCAGTTTACTAGCAACCATCTACAATGAGCAGTTCTTC.

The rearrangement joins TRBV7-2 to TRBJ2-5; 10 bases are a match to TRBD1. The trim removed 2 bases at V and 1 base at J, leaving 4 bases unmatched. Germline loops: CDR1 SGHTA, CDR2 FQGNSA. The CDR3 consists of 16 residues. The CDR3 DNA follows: TGTGCCAGCAGCTTACGTTGGGACAGGGGCCAAGAGACCCAGTACTTC. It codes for CASSLRWDRGQETQYF.

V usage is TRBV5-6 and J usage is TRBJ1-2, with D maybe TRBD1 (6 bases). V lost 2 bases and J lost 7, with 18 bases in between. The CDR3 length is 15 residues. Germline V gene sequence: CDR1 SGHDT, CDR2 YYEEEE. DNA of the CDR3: TGTGCCAGCAGCTTTCCGTCCTGGGGGCGCATTGGCTACACCTTC. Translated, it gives CASSFPSWGRIGYTF.

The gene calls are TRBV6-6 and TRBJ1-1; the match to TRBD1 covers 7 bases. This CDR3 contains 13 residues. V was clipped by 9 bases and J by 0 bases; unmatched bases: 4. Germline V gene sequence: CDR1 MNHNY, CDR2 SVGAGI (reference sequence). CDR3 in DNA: TGTGCCAGTCGGGACAGATTGAACACTGAAGCTTTCTTT. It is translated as CASRDRLNTEAFF.

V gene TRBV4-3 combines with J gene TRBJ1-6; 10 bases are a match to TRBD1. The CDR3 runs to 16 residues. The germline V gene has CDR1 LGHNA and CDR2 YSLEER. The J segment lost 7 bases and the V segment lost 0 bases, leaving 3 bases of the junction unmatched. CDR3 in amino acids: CASSQDWTGGNSPLHF. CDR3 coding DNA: TGCGCCAGCAGCCAAGACTGGACAGGGGGGAATTCACCCCTCCACTTT.